Below are 21 T cell receptor beta chains sequenced from a single sample in a study of T cell changes during pregnancy in multiple sclerosis. The table came from immunoSEQ multiplex PCR; TCRdb's copy has only in-frame clones and leaves some out. The sample holds tens of thousands of clones, roughly 89% seen once. The sequencing used peripheral blood, collected after pregnancy. The receptor source for this set is a female donor in good health, enrolled as a control in a pregnancy study.

The chain joins TRBV9 to TRBJ1-4, with D uncertain. The CDR3 has 14 amino acids. CDR1 is SGDLS, CDR2 YYNGEE, per germline. V lost 2 bases and J 0 bases, leaving 5 bases between the germline ends. The CDR3: CASSVSSTNEKLFF. In nucleotides, the CDR3 is TGTGCCAGCAGCGTCTCTTCAACTAATGAAAAACTGTTTTTT.

V gene TRBV11-2 combines with J gene TRBJ1-2; maybe TRBD1 (5 bases). Germline CDR1 and CDR2: SGHAT and FQNNGV. The V end was cut by 2 bases, the J end by 7 bases, with 11 bases between. CDR3 size: 13 residues. Here the CDR3 reads CASSLPRDSGYTF. CDR3 bases: TGTGCCAGCAGCTTACCCAGAGACAGTGGCTACACCTTC.

V is TRBV9 and J is TRBJ2-5; 8 bases agree with TRBD2. The V segment lost 4 bases and the J segment 5 bases; nucleotides outside the gene matches: 10. The CDR3 has 15 amino acids. Germline loops: CDR1 SGDLS, CDR2 YYNGEE. The CDR3 nucleotides are TGTGCCAGCAGCTTAAATAGCGGGGCAGCTGAGACCCAGTACTTC. It translates to CASSLNSGAAETQYF.

The V gene is TRBV19, the J gene TRBJ1-5, with 8 bases fitting TRBD1. This CDR3 is built from 15 residues. Trimming took 5 bases from V and 5 from J; bases not matched to a gene: 8. CDR1 and CDR2 from the germline V gene are LNHDA and SQIVND (reference sequence). The chain's CDR3 is CASSLRGLGDQPQHF. The CDR3 nucleotides read TGTGCCAGTAGTCTCAGGGGGCTCGGCGATCAGCCCCAGCATTTT.

The gene calls are TRBV30 and TRBJ2-7, with 8 bases fitting TRBD1. There are 20 residues in the CDR3. Germline values: CDR1 GTSNPN, CDR2 SVGIG (reference sequence). V lost 0 bases and J lost 3; bases outside the gene matches: 22. The CDR3 loop is CAWSVSFFPPIQGVFYEQYF. CDR3 in DNA: TGTGCCTGGAGTGTATCTTTCTTCCCTCCAATACAGGGGGTGTTCTACGAGCAGTACTTC.

CDR3 sequence: CASSQVAGEHYEQYF. In DNA form, the CDR3 reads TGTGCCAGCAGCCAAGTGGCAGGCGAGCACTACGAGCAGTACTTC. The J gene is TRBJ2-7, the V gene TRBV4-2; D gene ambiguous. The CDR3 runs 15 residues. V was pared by 1 base and J by 3 bases, with 13 bases between. Germline V gene data show CDR1 as LGHNA and CDR2 as YNFKEQ.

The chain combines TRBV6-6 with TRBJ2-1, with D possibly being TRBD2 (6 bases). From germline, CDR1 is MNHNY and CDR2 SVGAGI (reference sequence). CDR3 length equals 12 residues. Deletions cut 4 bases from V and 10 bases from J, with 11 bases between. The CDR3 loop is CASSSRDSEQFF. The CDR3 nucleotides read TGTGCCAGCAGTTCCCGGGACTCAGAGCAGTTCTTC.

The J gene is TRBJ2-7, the V gene TRBV7-2; 10 nucleotides line up with TRBD1. J gave up 6 bases and V 5 bases, and 10 bases lay outside the gene matches. Germline V CDR1 and CDR2: SGHTA, FQGNSA. The CDR3 sequence is 15 residues long. This chain's CDR3 is CASSPTTGGFSEQYF. In nucleotides, the CDR3 is TGTGCCAGCAGCCCTACGACAGGGGGCTTTTCCGAGCAGTACTTC. Combining the CDR3 with reference TRBV7-2 and TRBJ2-7 gives the whole variable domain GAGVSQSPSNKVTEKGKDVELRCDPISGHTALYWYRQSLGQGLEFLIYFQGNSAPDKSGLPSDRFSAERTGGSVSTLTIQRTQQEDSAVYLCASSPTTGGFSEQYFGPGTRLTVT.

The rearrangement links TRBV2 to TRBJ2-5, with D maybe TRBD2 (7 bases). V was shortened by 1 base and J by 6 bases, with 9 bases between the two germline ends. CDR1 and CDR2 (germline): SNHLY, FYNNEI. The CDR3 runs 13 residues. CDR3 DNA sequence: TGTGCCAGCAGTGAAGAGGGGGGGAAGACCCAGTACTTC. This gives the protein CASSEEGGKTQYF. The full variable domain, in which reference TRBV2 and TRBJ2-5 provide the parts outside the CDR3, is EPEVTQTPSHQVTQMGQEVILRCVPISNHLYFYWYRQILGQKVEFLVSFYNNEISEKSEIFDDQFSVERPDGSNFTLKIRSTKLEDSAMYFCASSEEGGKTQYFGPGTRLLVL.

This clone has just one count. The chain combines TRBV6-5 with TRBJ2-1; 8 bases agree with TRBD2. The J segment lost 2 bases and the V segment lost 3 bases, leaving 3 bases of the junction unmatched. The CDR3 runs 15 residues. Germline CDR1 and CDR2: MNHEY and SVGAGI. CDR3 amino acids: CASSYSGEPYNEQFF. CDR3 bases: TGTGCCAGCAGTTATAGCGGGGAGCCCTACAATGAGCAGTTCTTC.

The chain uses TRBV7-9 and TRBJ2-2; 7 bases map to TRBD1. CDR3 length: 14 amino acids. Germline loops: CDR1 SEHNR, CDR2 FQNEAQ (reference sequence). Trimming took 5 bases from V and 4 from J; bases not matched to a gene: 4. CDR3 DNA sequence: TGTGCCAGCAGCCGACAGGGAACCACCGGGGAGCTGTTTTTT. This sequence encodes CASSRQGTTGELFF. Looking up the rest from reference TRBV7-9 and TRBJ2-2 gives the full variable domain: DTGVSQNPRHKITKRGQNVTFRCDPISEHNRLYWYRQTLGQGPEFLTYFQNEAQLEKSRLLSDRFSAERPKGSFSTLEIQRTEQGDSAMYLCASSRQGTTGELFFGEGSRLTVL.

The CDR3 here is CASSSPAGVGETQYF. The CDR3, as DNA: TGTGCCAGCAGCTCCCCAGCGGGGGTGGGAGAGACCCAGTACTTC. V is TRBV7-2 and J is TRBJ2-5; TRBD2 agrees at 8 bases. From germline, CDR1 is SGHTA and CDR2 FQGNSA. The CDR3 runs 15 residues. After removal of 4 bases from V and 4 bases from J, the junction contained 8 bases not matched to a gene.

This clone occurred a few times. The chain carries TRBV30 and TRBJ1-1; 8 bases align to TRBD1. V lost 4 bases to trimming and J lost 7 bases; unmatched junction nucleotides: 8. The CDR3 spans 13 residues. The germline V gene encodes CDR1 GTSNPN and CDR2 SVGIG (reference sequence). In nucleotides, the CDR3 is TGTGCCTGGAACCCCGGACAGGGAGTTGAAGCTTTCTTT. Translation: CAWNPGQGVEAFF.

V usage is TRBV18 and J usage is TRBJ1-2; D ambiguous. Trimming left V 3 bases short and J 5 bases short, with 13 bases between. The CDR3 length is 14 residues. CDR1 and CDR2 from the germline V gene are KGHSH and LQKENI. CDR3 coding DNA: TGTGCCAGCTCACCTGCCGGGTCCCTATATGGCTACACCTTC. Amino acids: CASSPAGSLYGYTF.

This chain links TRBV7-9 with TRBJ2-1, with 7 bases lining up with TRBD2. This CDR3 has 13 residues. The trim removed 5 bases at V and 9 bases at J, leaving 7 bases unmatched. Germline CDR1 is SEHNR and CDR2 is FQNEAQ (reference sequence). CDR3 region: CASSPGREGEQFF. As DNA, the CDR3 is TGTGCCAGCAGCCCAGGCAGGGAGGGTGAGCAGTTCTTC.

The table lists this clone with a few counts. The genes are TRBV6-5 and TRBJ1-6; no firm D call. The CDR3 consists of 13 residues. V shed 10 bases and J shed 6 bases, with 13 bases lying between them. Germline lookup yields CDR1 MNHEY and CDR2 SVGAGI. CDR3 sequence reads: CAIREGGNSPLHF. The CDR3 region has the DNA TGTGCCATCCGGGAGGGAGGTAATTCACCCCTCCACTTT.

This chain joins TRBV5-1 and TRBJ2-3, with D perhaps matching TRBD1 (7 bases). CDR3 length equals 12 residues. Germline values: CDR1 SGHRS, CDR2 YFSETQ. Trimming took 3 bases from V and 6 from J, leaving 8 bases between them. CDR3 bases: TGCGCCAGCAGCTCAGGGGGGGATACGCAGTATTTT. Its protein product is CASSSGGDTQYF. The complete variable domain, with remaining parts taken from reference TRBV5-1 and TRBJ2-3, reads KAGVTQTPRYLIKTRGQQVTLSCSPISGHRSVSWYQQTPGQGLQFLFEYFSETQRNKGNFPGRFSGRQFSNSRSEMNVSTLELGDSALYLCASSSGGDTQYFGPGTRLTVL.

The rearrangement uses TRBV7-2 and TRBJ2-7; TRBD2 might be the D (7 bases). The CDR3 runs 15 residues. Looked up from germline, CDR1 is SGHTA and CDR2 is FQGNSA. V was pared by 5 bases and J by 3 bases, with 17 bases between. In DNA form, the CDR3 reads TGTGCCAGCAGCCTCCAGGCGGGGGCCTTCTACGAGCAGTACTTC. It yields the protein CASSLQAGAFYEQYF. Full variable domain (outside the CDR3, taken from reference TRBV7-2 and TRBJ2-7): GAGVSQSPSNKVTEKGKDVELRCDPISGHTALYWYRQSLGQGLEFLIYFQGNSAPDKSGLPSDRFSAERTGGSVSTLTIQRTQQEDSAVYLCASSLQAGAFYEQYFGPGTRLTVT.

In this sample, this clone turned up a few times. This rearrangement joins TRBV4-2 to TRBJ2-2; 8 bases fit TRBD1. Germline assignment: CDR1 LGHNA and CDR2 YNFKEQ. The CDR3 runs to 13 residues. Trimming took 7 bases from V and 5 from J; bases not matched to a gene: 3. CDR3 residues: CASTQGETGELFF. The CDR3 bases are TGTGCCAGCACACAGGGGGAGACCGGGGAGCTGTTTTTT.

This clone was seen a single time. This chain connects TRBV6-6 to TRBJ2-5; TRBD2 matches at 7 bases. The junction had 4 bases not matched to a gene; V was cut back by 6 bases and J by 3 bases. The CDR3 is 13 residues long. Germline assignment: CDR1 MNHNY and CDR2 SVGAGI (reference sequence). CDR3 nucleotides: TGTGCCAGCAGGCGTACTAGCGAAGAGACCCAGTACTTC. This codes for CASRRTSEETQYF.

The rearrangement links TRBV6-5 to TRBJ1-1, with 9 bases identical to TRBD1. The CDR3 loop spans 13 amino acids. V dropped 8 bases and J dropped 11; count of bases not matched to a gene: 12. Germline V CDR1 and CDR2: MNHEY, SVGAGI. CDR3 sequence (DNA): TGTGCCAGCGTACCCACAGGGGGCTTAAGGGCTTTCTTT. Encoded protein: CASVPTGGLRAFF.